The 11 T cell receptor beta chains reported below all come from one sample, sequenced in a study of beta chain features in type 1 diabetes. Study-level results: A moderate, significant TCRB CDR3 shortening appeared in type 1 diabetes across four CD4+ subsets.

Expressed TCRB transcripts were sequenced because the entire RNA isolate underwent reverse transcription. Sequencing used immunoSEQ multiplex PCR; TCRdb keeps in-frame clones, though not all of them. The sample yields over 200,000 clones, approximately 11% seen once. These receptors' targets are unknown. Sequenced: naive CD4+ T cells from blood. The receptor source for this set is a man under 40 with type 1 diabetes.

This clone showed up just a few times. This rearrangement joins TRBV5-1 to TRBJ2-5; 7 bases are shared with TRBD1. V was pared by 3 bases and J by 3 bases, with 5 bases of the junction left unmatched. Germline loops: CDR1 SGHRS, CDR2 YFSETQ. The CDR3 is 14 residues long. DNA of the CDR3: TGCGCCAGCAGCTGGGTTGACAGGGAAGAGACCCAGTACTTC. Its protein product is CASSWVDREETQYF.

This rearrangement joins TRBV7-2 to TRBJ1-3, with TRBD1 matching over 8 bases. Germline loops: CDR1 SGHTA, CDR2 FQGNSA. This CDR3 spans 16 amino acids. Trimming at V came to 3 bases and at J to 4 bases, leaving 8 bases not matched to a gene. Here the CDR3 reads CASSFQGTGQGNTIYF. The CDR3 coding sequence is TGTGCCAGCAGCTTCCAGGGGACAGGCCAGGGAAACACCATATATTTT. Variable domain in full (rest from reference TRBV7-2 and TRBJ1-3): GAGVSQSPSNKVTEKGKDVELRCDPISGHTALYWYRQSLGQGLEFLIYFQGNSAPDKSGLPSDRFSAERTGGSVSTLTIQRTQQEDSAVYLCASSFQGTGQGNTIYFGEGSWLTVV.

This clone was seen only a few times. The DNA of the CDR3 is TGTGCCAGCAGCATCGGAGGGACTAGCGGGGGGAACCACGAGCAGTACTTC. Protein: CASSIGGTSGGNHEQYF. This sequence joins TRBV7-2 and TRBJ2-7; 15 bases are shared with TRBD2. Germline V gene sequence: CDR1 SGHTA, CDR2 FQGNSA. V dropped 5 bases and J dropped 5; count of bases not matched to a gene: 10. The CDR3 runs to 17 residues.

This clone was seen a handful of times. The rearrangement links TRBV5-1 to TRBJ2-3; 8 bases are shared with TRBD2. The CDR3 runs 15 residues. The germline V gene encodes CDR1 SGHRS and CDR2 YFSETQ. The junction had 8 bases not matched to a gene; V was cut back by 7 bases and J by 1 base. CDR3 sequence reads: CASGERGLGTDTQYF. The CDR3, as DNA: TGCGCCAGCGGGGAGCGGGGGCTAGGCACAGATACGCAGTATTTT.

This sequence joins TRBV4-1 and TRBJ1-5, with D perhaps matching TRBD1 (6 bases). Germline V gene lookup returns CDR1 MGHRA and CDR2 YSYEKL. The V end lost 6 bases, the J end lost 0 bases, and 12 bases lay between the germline ends. The CDR3 covers 15 residues. The CDR3 is CASRLQGNSNQPQHF. DNA of the CDR3: TGCGCCAGCAGACTTCAGGGGAATAGCAATCAGCCCCAGCATTTT.

Only a few counts were recorded for this clone. V is TRBV30 and J is TRBJ1-1; D call uncertain. Trimming shortened V by 4 bases and J by 1 base, and 13 bases separated the two germline ends. Germline lookup yields CDR1 GTSNPN and CDR2 SVGIG (reference sequence). The CDR3 extends over 14 amino acids. DNA for the CDR3: TGTGCCTGGACCCGCAGCGGAACGAACACTGAAGCTTTCTTT. Its protein is CAWTRSGTNTEAFF.

Remarks on this clone: In the same sample, other DNA sequences code for this CDR3. The J gene is TRBJ2-5, the V gene TRBV7-9, with D unresolved. Looked up from germline, CDR1 is SEHNR and CDR2 is FQNEAQ (reference sequence). This CDR3 contains 12 residues. V shed 1 base and J shed 5 bases, with 5 bases lying between them. This chain's CDR3 is CASSLVGETQYF. CDR3 sequence (DNA): TGTGCCAGCAGCTTAGTTGGCGAGACCCAGTACTTC.

This clone was counted only a few times. This chain joins TRBV6-5 and TRBJ1-1, with D hard to call. Germline lookup yields CDR1 MNHEY and CDR2 SVGAGI. Trimming pared 0 bases from V and 0 bases from J, leaving 8 bases between. The length of the CDR3 is 15 residues. CDR3 nucleotide sequence: TGTGCCAGCAGTTACTCGACATATTTGAACACTGAAGCTTTCTTT. It translates to CASSYSTYLNTEAFF.

This chain connects TRBV4-1 to TRBJ1-1; no clear D gene. Germline assignment: CDR1 MGHRA and CDR2 YSYEKL. This CDR3 spans 14 amino acids. V lost 0 bases, J lost 1 base, and 6 bases lay in between. The CDR3 region is CASSQEWANTEAFF. The CDR3 DNA sequence: TGCGCCAGCAGCCAAGAGTGGGCGAACACTGAAGCTTTCTTT.

This clone was counted only a few times. This chain connects TRBV15 to TRBJ2-5; 10 bases agree with TRBD2. The ends lost 0 bases at V and 4 bases at J; junction bases unmatched: 2. From germline, CDR1 is LNHNV and CDR2 YYDKDF (reference sequence). The CDR3 has 15 residues. CDR3: CATSRDPSGGETQYF. The CDR3, as DNA: TGTGCCACCAGCAGAGACCCTAGCGGGGGAGAGACCCAGTACTTC. Filled out from reference TRBV15 and TRBJ2-5, the complete variable domain reads DAMVIQNPRYQVTQFGKPVTLSCSQTLNHNVMYWYQQKSSQAPKLLFHYYDKDFNNEADTPDNFQSRRPNTSFCFLDIRSPGLGDTAMYLCATSRDPSGGETQYFGPGTRLLVL.

This clone was recorded a few times. The chain carries TRBV18 and TRBJ2-7, with 7 bases lining up with TRBD2. The germline V gene encodes CDR1 KGHSH and CDR2 LQKENI. V was clipped by 3 bases and J by 4 bases; unmatched bases: 6. The CDR3 extends over 14 amino acids. The CDR3 region is CASSPGGGLYEQYF. The CDR3 region has the DNA TGTGCCAGCTCACCTGGCGGGGGATTGTACGAGCAGTACTTC.